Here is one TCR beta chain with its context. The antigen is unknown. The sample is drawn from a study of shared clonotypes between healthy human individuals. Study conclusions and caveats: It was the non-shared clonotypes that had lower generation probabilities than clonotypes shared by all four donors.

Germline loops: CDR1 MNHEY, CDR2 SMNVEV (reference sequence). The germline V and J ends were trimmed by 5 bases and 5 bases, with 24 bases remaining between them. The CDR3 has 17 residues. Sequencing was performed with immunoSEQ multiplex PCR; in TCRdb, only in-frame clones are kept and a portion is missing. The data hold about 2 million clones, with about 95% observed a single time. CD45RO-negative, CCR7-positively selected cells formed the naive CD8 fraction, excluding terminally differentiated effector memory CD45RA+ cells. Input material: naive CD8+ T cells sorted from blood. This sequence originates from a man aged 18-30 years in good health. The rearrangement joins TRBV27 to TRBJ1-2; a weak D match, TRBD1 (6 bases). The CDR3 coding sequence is TGTGCCAGCAGTCCAATAGTTGGGGGGCCTGGCGGATATGGCTACACCTTC. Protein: CASSPIVGGPGGYGYTF.